The 30 T cell receptor beta chains below all came from one sample that was sequenced in a study of Ad26.COV2.S vaccination and SARS-CoV-2 variants. Treatment denoted: about 20 received Ad26.COV2.S at low or high dose, single or two shots; 5 received placebo; per-sample allocation not given. Following the first vaccine or placebo injection, samples were taken on day 63. Clones were read by immunoSEQ multiplex PCR, and TCRdb kept only the in-frame ones, dropping some. Of hundreds of thousands of clones detected, approximately 88% appear once; the ten largest clones hold approximately 1.5%. The sequenced sample was peripheral blood, obtained in a trial of Ad26.COV2.S vaccine versus placebo. These receptors were taken from a person between 18 and 59 years old who received the Ad26.COV2.S COVID-19 vaccine or a placebo.

V and J are TRBV30 and TRBJ1-5; D is possibly TRBD1 (5 bases). Germline CDR1 and CDR2: GTSNPN and SVGIG (reference sequence). This CDR3 is 13 amino acids long. Trimming took off 1 base at V and 6 bases at J, with 10 bases between the two ends. CDR3: CAWSAGVRQPQHF. CDR3 in DNA: TGTGCCTGGAGTGCGGGGGTTCGTCAGCCCCAGCATTTT.

This chain joins TRBV5-1 and TRBJ1-2; no reliable D call. The V gene lost 0 bases and the J gene lost 7 bases, with 4 bases spanning the gap. This CDR3 has 11 amino acids. CDR1 and CDR2 from the germline V gene are SGHRS and YFSETQ. In DNA form, the CDR3 reads TGCGCCAGCAGCTTGGACGGTGGCTACACCTTC. It specifies CASSLDGGYTF.

The J gene is TRBJ2-1, the V gene TRBV27, with D maybe TRBD2 (5 bases). The germline CDR1 and CDR2 sequences are MNHEY and SMNVEV (reference sequence). V was clipped by 6 bases and J by 4 bases, with 16 bases between them. There are 15 residues in the CDR3. The CDR3 DNA sequence: TGTGCCAGCAGATCGGGATTTCAAATGTACAATGAGCAGTTCTTC. It translates to CASRSGFQMYNEQFF.

This clone was counted a single time. The chain recombines TRBV11-2 with TRBJ2-3; 9 bases line up with TRBD2. Germline V lookup: CDR1 SGHAT, CDR2 FQNNGV. V was pared by 5 bases and J by 5 bases, with 8 bases of the junction left unmatched. The CDR3 has 15 residues. The CDR3: CASSPLGRGGDTQYF. The CDR3 DNA is TGTGCCAGCAGCCCCCTTGGGCGGGGGGGAGATACGCAGTATTTT.

CDR3 coding DNA: TGTGCCAGCAGTCCTCAACCGCAGGGAAAGGTGGGCTACACCTTC. Protein: CASSPQPQGKVGYTF. This chain connects TRBV2 to TRBJ1-2; a possible D gene is TRBD1 (5 bases). The V end lost 5 bases, the J end lost 8 bases, and 21 bases lay between the germline ends. The CDR3 runs 15 residues. Germline CDR1 and CDR2: SNHLY and FYNNEI.

V gene TRBV18 combines with J gene TRBJ1-2, with 7 bases identical to TRBD1. CDR3 size: 13 residues. Germline CDR1 reads KGHSH; CDR2 reads LQKENI. V lost 2 bases to trimming and J lost 4 bases; unmatched junction nucleotides: 1. The CDR3 loop is CASSPDRVYGYTF. In DNA, the CDR3 is TGTGCCAGCTCACCAGACAGGGTCTATGGCTACACCTTC.

V gene TRBV15 combines with J gene TRBJ2-5; D gene ambiguous. V was trimmed by 1 base and J by 2 bases, leaving 8 bases between them. The germline V gene encodes CDR1 LNHNV and CDR2 YYDKDF (reference sequence). This CDR3 has 14 residues. The CDR3 loop is CATSRGVNQETQYF. CDR3 coding DNA: TGTGCCACCAGCAGAGGTGTGAATCAAGAGACCCAGTACTTC.

The rearrangement links TRBV21-1 to TRBJ2-2; the table's D gene call, TRBD2, was not cross checked with the DNA. TRBV21-1 is a pseudogene. This CDR3 comprises 15 residues. The CDR3 DNA follows: TGTGCCAGCAGCAAAGGCAGCGCCAACACCGGGGAGCTGTTTTTT. The encoded protein is CASSKGSANTGELFF.

This clone was counted a single time. J is TRBJ2-2 and V is TRBV19; possibly TRBD1 or TRBD2 for D (6 bases each). This CDR3 has 16 residues. Germline V gene data show CDR1 as LNHDA and CDR2 as SQIVND (reference sequence). The V gene lost 3 bases and the J gene lost 3 bases, with 14 bases spanning the gap. CDR3 sequence reads: CASSIRGAAYTGELFF. CDR3 coding DNA: TGTGCCAGTAGTATTAGGGGGGCGGCGTACACCGGGGAGCTGTTTTTT.

The J gene is TRBJ1-1, the V gene TRBV6-1; TRBD1 might be the D (5 bases). Trimming removed 1 base from V and 12 bases from J, with 21 bases in between. CDR3 length: 15 amino acids. Germline-derived CDR1 and CDR2 are MNHNS and SASEGT. CDR3 sequence (DNA): TGTGCCAGCAGTGAAGTTGAGGGGCGAAGGTGGGCGACTTTCTTT. Translation: CASSEVEGRRWATFF.

The chain joins TRBV19 to TRBJ2-7; 11 bases fit TRBD2. The trim removed 3 bases at V and 3 bases at J, leaving 7 bases unmatched. This CDR3 has 16 amino acids. From germline, CDR1 is LNHDA and CDR2 SQIVND (reference sequence). The DNA of the CDR3 is TGTGCCAGTAGTATCTCCGGGACTAGCGGCCACTACGAGCAGTACTTC. This sequence encodes CASSISGTSGHYEQYF. The whole variable domain, remainder taken from reference TRBV19 and TRBJ2-7, is DGGITQSPKYLFRKEGQNVTLSCEQNLNHDAMYWYRQDPGQGLRLIYYSQIVNDFQKGDIAEGYSVSREKKESFPLTVTSAQKNPTAFYLCASSISGTSGHYEQYFGPGTRLTVT.

A single count supports this clone. The chain recombines TRBV6-2 or TRBV6-3 with TRBJ2-1; TRBD1 agrees at 8 bases. V shed 6 bases and J 3 bases; nucleotides not matched to a gene: 7. The germline V gene has CDR1 MNHEY and CDR2 SVGEGT. This CDR3 contains 15 residues. CDR3 amino acids: CASSPTGGIYNEQFF. The CDR3 DNA sequence: TGTGCCAGCAGCCCTACAGGGGGTATCTACAATGAGCAGTTCTTC.

V and J are TRBV6-2 or TRBV6-3 and TRBJ2-5, with unresolved D. V lost 3 bases and J lost 0, with 11 bases in between. Germline V gene lookup returns CDR1 MNHEY and CDR2 SVGEGT. The CDR3 is 15 residues long. The CDR3 here is CASSYGSLYQETQYF. CDR3 DNA sequence: TGTGCCAGCAGTTATGGCTCACTATACCAAGAGACCCAGTACTTC.

The chain joins TRBV27 to TRBJ2-5, with 11 bases lining up with TRBD2. The CDR3 is 15 residues long. The junction had 8 bases not matched to a gene; V was cut back by 6 bases and J by 5 bases. The germline V gene encodes CDR1 MNHEY and CDR2 SMNVEV (reference sequence). CDR3: CASSLQGLAVETQYF. The CDR3 DNA is TGTGCCAGCAGCCTCCAGGGACTAGCGGTGGAGACCCAGTACTTC.

The chain joins TRBV9 to TRBJ1-6, with TRBD1 matching 7 bases. V shed 0 bases and J 9 bases; nucleotides not matched to a gene: 9. CDR3 length: 16 amino acids. The germline V gene has CDR1 SGDLS and CDR2 YYNGEE. The CDR3 reads CASSVGIAGGSSPLHF. CDR3 DNA: TGTGCCAGCAGCGTAGGAATCGCAGGGGGAAGTTCACCCCTCCACTTT.

Remarks on this clone: Other DNA sequences in the same sample also yield this CDR3. V is TRBV5-4 and J is TRBJ2-7, with D possibly being TRBD2 (5 bases). Germline-derived CDR1 and CDR2 are SGHNT and YYREEE (reference sequence). CDR3 length: 13 amino acids. V was trimmed by 0 bases and J by 3 bases, leaving 7 bases between them. The CDR3 DNA reads TGTGCCAGCAGCTTGGTTGGGAGCTACGAGCAGTACTTC. It encodes CASSLVGSYEQYF.

This rearrangement joins TRBV24-1 to TRBJ1-5; TRBD1 aligns across 7 bases. The trim removed 7 bases at V and 6 bases at J, leaving 5 bases unmatched. CDR1 KGHDR and CDR2 SFDVKD come from the germline V gene. The CDR3 length is 13 residues. This CDR3 is CATSTGVGQPQHF. The CDR3 DNA sequence: TGTGCCACCAGCACAGGGGTCGGTCAGCCCCAGCATTTT.

The chain uses TRBV13 and TRBJ2-7, with 11 bases aligning to TRBD1. Unmatched junction bases numbered 14, after V lost 6 bases and J lost 7 bases. Germline loops: CDR1 PRHDT, CDR2 FYEKMQ (reference sequence). The CDR3 length is 16 residues. In nucleotides, the CDR3 is TGTGCCAGCAGAACTCAATCCGGGACAGGGGGAGAGGAGCAGTACTTC. Its translation: CASRTQSGTGGEEQYF.

This clone was recorded once. The gene calls are TRBV9 and TRBJ2-2, with TRBD2 identical over 11 bases. V dropped 0 bases and J dropped 0; count of bases not matched to a gene: 1. The CDR3 is 17 residues long. Germline CDR1 reads SGDLS; CDR2 reads YYNGEE. In DNA, the CDR3 is TGTGCCAGCAGCGTAGCACTAGCGGGGGCGAACACCGGGGAGCTGTTTTTT. It encodes CASSVALAGANTGELFF.

V gene TRBV18 combines with J gene TRBJ1-5; no reliable D call. This CDR3 region has 13 residues. Germline V gives CDR1 KGHSH, CDR2 LQKENI. The V and J ends lost 4 bases and 5 bases respectively, with 9 bases between them. The CDR3 reads CASSLNTDQPQHF. DNA for the CDR3: TGTGCCAGCTCACTCAACACCGATCAGCCCCAGCATTTT.

V is TRBV4-2 and J is TRBJ2-2; 14 nucleotides align to TRBD2. V shed 3 bases, J shed 2 bases, and the junction held 2 bases outside the gene matches. This CDR3 is 17 amino acids long. The germline gives CDR1 LGHNA, CDR2 YNFKEQ. In DNA, the CDR3 is TGTGCCAGCAGCCAGGGACTAGCGGGGGCTAACACCGGGGAGCTGTTTTTT. Translated, it gives CASSQGLAGANTGELFF.

This chain joins TRBV4-3 and TRBJ1-1; 7 bases agree with TRBD1. Germline values: CDR1 LGHNA, CDR2 YSLEER. Trimming removed 0 bases from V and 8 bases from J; junction bases left unmatched: 3. The CDR3 is 13 amino acids. CDR3 coding DNA: TGCGCCAGCAGCCAAGATCGGGACAGAGAAGCTTTCTTT. It is translated as CASSQDRDREAFF.

This clone was picked up one time. The chain combines TRBV4-3 with TRBJ2-7; the D is unclear. CDR1 is LGHNA, CDR2 YSLEER, per germline. V dropped 4 bases and J dropped 1 base, with 8 bases sitting between them. This CDR3 comprises 13 residues. The CDR3 nucleotides read TGCGCCAGCAGCCGGACCCATTCCTACGAGCAGTACTTC. Its translation is CASSRTHSYEQYF.

In this sample, this clone turned up once. The genes are TRBV28 and TRBJ2-5, with 7 bases lining up with TRBD2. V lost 2 bases and J lost 4; bases outside the gene matches: 7. Germline CDR1 is MDHEN and CDR2 is SYDVKM. The CDR3 is made up of 15 amino acids. The DNA for the CDR3 is TGTGCCAGCAGTTTAACGGGGGGTAACGGAGAGACCCAGTACTTC. This sequence encodes CASSLTGGNGETQYF. The variable domain in full, completed from reference TRBV28 and TRBJ2-5, reads DVKVTQSSRYLVKRTGEKVFLECVQDMDHENMFWYRQDPGLGLRLIYFSYDVKMKEKGDIPEGYSVSREKKERFSLILESASTNQTSMYLCASSLTGGNGETQYFGPGTRLLVL.

The chain links TRBV3-1 (or the pseudogene TRBV3-2) to TRBJ2-5; 10 bases are a match to TRBD2. This CDR3 has 15 amino acids. Germline CDR1 is LGHDT and CDR2 is YNNKEL (reference sequence). V lost 5 bases, J lost 6 bases, and 9 bases stayed unmatched. The DNA of the CDR3 is TGTGCCAGCAGCTATAGCGGGGGGTCCATGAAGACCCAGTACTTC. This codes for CASSYSGGSMKTQYF.

The gene calls are TRBV7-9 and TRBJ1-1, with no clear D. V was clipped by 5 bases and J by 8 bases, with 9 bases between them. This CDR3 has 11 residues. Germline V CDR1 and CDR2: SEHNR, FQNEAQ (reference sequence). CDR3 amino acids: CASSPGEEAFF. CDR3 nucleotides: TGTGCCAGCAGCCCGGGAGAAGAAGCTTTCTTT. Variable domain in full (rest from reference TRBV7-9 and TRBJ1-1): DTGVSQNPRHKITKRGQNVTFRCDPISEHNRLYWYRQTLGQGPEFLTYFQNEAQLEKSRLLSDRFSAERPKGSFSTLEIQRTEQGDSAMYLCASSPGEEAFFGQGTRLTVV.

This chain connects TRBV19 to TRBJ2-6, with D uncertain. Trimming took off 3 bases at V and 0 bases at J, with 9 bases between the two ends. The CDR3 runs to 16 residues. CDR1 is LNHDA and CDR2 is SQIVND in the germline V gene (reference sequence). The DNA for the CDR3 is TGTGCCAGTAGTATCTTTCCGGTCTCTGGGGCCAACGTCCTGACTTTC. This sequence encodes CASSIFPVSGANVLTF.

For the CDR3, the DNA is TGTGCCAGCAGCTTTACAGGGGGCGTGACTGAAGCTTTCTTT. Translated: CASSFTGGVTEAFF. V gene TRBV7-8 combines with J gene TRBJ1-1; 9 bases match TRBD1. The germline CDR1 and CDR2 sequences are SGHVS and FQNEAQ. J gave up 5 bases and V 3 bases, and 4 bases lay outside the gene matches. This CDR3 spans 14 amino acids.

The V gene is TRBV6-5, the J gene TRBJ1-3; no definite D call. The CDR3 consists of 15 residues. The V end lost 4 bases, the J end lost 1 base, and 11 bases lay between the germline ends. Germline CDR1 reads MNHEY; CDR2 reads SVGAGI. The DNA of the CDR3 is TGTGCCAGCAGTTGGTCAGACGCATCTGGAAACACCATATATTTT. It codes for CASSWSDASGNTIYF.

Only one count was recorded for this clone. The chain is built from TRBV18 and TRBJ1-2; tentative D call: TRBD1 (6 bases). V was pared by 3 bases and J by 4 bases, with 15 bases between. Germline V gene sequence: CDR1 KGHSH, CDR2 LQKENI. The CDR3 is 15 residues long. CDR3 bases: TGTGCCAGCTCACCTGTGACAGGAGAGACCTATGGCTACACCTTC. Its translation is CASSPVTGETYGYTF.